A selection of T cell receptor beta chains follows, all from one sample in a study of blood T cell repertoires in COVID-19. Data came from immunoSEQ multiplex PCR; TCRdb stores just in-frame clones and leaves some out. The sample lists approximately 230,000 clones, 86% occurring once. Sequencing used peripheral blood. Source of these receptors: a man younger than 40 who had recovered from COVID-19. Each CDR3 is given with its conserved first and last residue. For some rows the clone size is stated as once, few or many, or as a class when expanded; others skip it.

abundance,v_gene,CDR3aa
NA,TRBV7-2,CASSLGGATFF
NA,TRBV2,CASSDRGQVEQYF
NA,TRBV27,CASSLRQLNTGELFF
NA,TRBV30,CAWTTGGAWF
NA,TRBV7-2,CASSLQGQSTGELFF
NA,TRBV3-1/TRBV3-2,CASSPELTGGKDSPLHF
NA,TRBV9,CASSVEVGGAEETQYF
NA,TRBV5-1,CASISPEAFF
NA,TRBV28,CASFGQLNTEAFF
NA,TRBV24-1,CATSDFGQGTGELFF
few,TRBV5-1,CASLLAEGYEQYF
NA,TRBV7-9,CASSRGDRDNSPLHF
NA,TRBV6-1,CASSDQGGAGYTF
NA,TRBV27,CASSFTGYGYTF
few,TRBV19,CASSATGVYGYTF
NA,TRBV18,CASSRNEDRGSNTGELFF
NA,TRBV7-8,CASSFSRGRDPGELFF
NA,TRBV20-1,CSVGRETQYF
NA,TRBV10-3,CASSFTLAGGNTGELFF
NA,TRBV6-2/TRBV6-3,CASSDLRGLSPLHF
NA,TRBV5-6,CASSSQGFEWHGYTF
NA,TRBV5-1,CASSSSYGYTF
NA,TRBV19,CASSNGPSSYEQYF
NA,TRBV7-2,CASSADYYGYTF
NA,TRBV6-5,CASSYSRQGGYGYTF
NA,TRBV6-4,CASSATSGGAADTQYF
NA,TRBV19,CASSIEGLAGPDTQYF
NA,TRBV6-5,CASSYNRDRYEQYF
few,TRBV2,CASSERLAAFQETQYF